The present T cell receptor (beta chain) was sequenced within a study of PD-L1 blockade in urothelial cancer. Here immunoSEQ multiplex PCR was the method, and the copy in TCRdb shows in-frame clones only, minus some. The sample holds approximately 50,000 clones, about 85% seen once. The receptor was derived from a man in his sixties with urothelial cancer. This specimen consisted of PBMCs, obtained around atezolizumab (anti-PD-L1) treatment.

In DNA form, the CDR3 reads TGTGCCAGCAGCTATGGGACAGCCGGGGCCAACGTCCTGACTTTC. Its translation is CASSYGTAGANVLTF. The chain links TRBV7-2 to TRBJ2-6; 7 nucleotides agree with TRBD1. After removal of 4 bases from V and 4 bases from J, the junction contained 4 bases not matched to a gene. This CDR3 has 15 amino acids. CDR1 is SGHTA and CDR2 is FQGNSA in the germline V gene.